Given below is one T cell receptor beta chain in context. The sample comes from a study of blood T cell repertoires in COVID-19. In germline, CDR1 is SGHVS, CDR2 FQNEAQ. The J segment lost 10 bases and the V segment lost 6 bases, leaving 12 bases of the junction unmatched. CDR3 length: 15 amino acids. Study processing details: Researchers report that nucleated cell counts were estimated from reference gene primer amplification. Only in-frame clones appear in the TCRdb table, and some are missing; sequencing was by immunoSEQ multiplex PCR. That table furnishes V, J and clone size, whereas the DNA furnished D and trimming. The sample has some 370,000 clones, around 92% seen once.

The rearrangement uses TRBV7-8 and TRBJ1-4; TRBD1 matches at 9 bases. The sample consisted of peripheral blood. The TCR sequence derives from a man aged 40-49 years with acute or convalescent COVID-19. CDR3: CASRGTGFEEAKLFF. In DNA form, the CDR3 reads TGTGCCAGCAGAGGGACAGGGTTTGAGGAGGCAAAACTGTTTTTT.